By sample fraction, the clone carrying this TCR beta chain is medium-sized (0.01 to 0.1%). The antigen is undetermined. A modified ARM-PCR protocol with three rounds of nested PCR amplified TCRbeta. One entry per CDR3 protein results from TCRdb running MiXCR on the multiplex PCR reads. The profile shows some 74,000 distinct CDR3 sequences, 55% to 80% of them singletons. CDR1 and CDR2 from the germline V gene are MGHRA and YSYEKL. There are 18 residues in the CDR3. Trimming cost V 6 bases and J 2 bases; bases outside gene matches: 11. No cell sorting was done before RNA was extracted from the tissue. Newly diagnosed lung cancer patients had thoracic surgery in China, August–late 2014, without prior chemotherapy. The sample is drawn from a study of tumor and adjacent non-tumor tissue in lung cancer. Study-wide background: About 4.2 million productive TCRbeta reads were obtained per sample on average. Study-level points and caveats: Tumor repertoires had a smaller top 100 clone share than normal lung.

The clonotype was recovered from a woman aged 35 to 49 with non-small cell lung cancer. Sequencing was done on a sample of lung tumor tissue. The chain combines TRBV4-1 with TRBJ2-6; 9 nucleotides align to TRBD1. CDR3: CASSSQPGQGPGANVLTF. For the CDR3, the DNA is TGCGCCAGCAGTTCCCAACCGGGACAGGGACCTGGGGCCAACGTCCTGACTTTC.